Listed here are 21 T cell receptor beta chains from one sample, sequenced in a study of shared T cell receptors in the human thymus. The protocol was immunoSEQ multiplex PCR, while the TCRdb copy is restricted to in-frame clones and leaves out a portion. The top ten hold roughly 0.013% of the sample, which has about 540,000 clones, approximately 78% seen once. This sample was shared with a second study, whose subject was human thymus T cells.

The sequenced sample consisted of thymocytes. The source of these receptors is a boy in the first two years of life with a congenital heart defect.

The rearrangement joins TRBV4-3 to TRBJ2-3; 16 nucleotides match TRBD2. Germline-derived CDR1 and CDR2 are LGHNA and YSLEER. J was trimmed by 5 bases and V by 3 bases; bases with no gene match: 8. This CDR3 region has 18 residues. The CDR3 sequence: CASSQRGLAGGPGDTQYF. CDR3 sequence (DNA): TGCGCCAGCAGCCAGCGGGGACTAGCGGGAGGGCCGGGAGATACGCAGTATTTT.

As DNA, the CDR3 is TGTGCCAGCAGCTCTAGGATTAGTGGGACAGATACGCAGTATTTT. This gives the protein CASSSRISGTDTQYF. The V call is TRBV11-2, the J call TRBJ2-3, with D hard to call. The V end lost 4 bases, the J end lost 3 bases, and 14 bases lay between the germline ends. This CDR3 has 15 amino acids. The germline V gene has CDR1 SGHAT and CDR2 FQNNGV. The full variable domain, with the rest looked up from reference TRBV11-2 and TRBJ2-3, is EAGVAQSPRYKIIEKRQSVAFWCNPISGHATLYWYQQILGQGPKLLIQFQNNGVVDDSQLPKDRFSAERLKGVDSTLKIQPAKLEDSAVYLCASSSRISGTDTQYFGPGTRLTVL.

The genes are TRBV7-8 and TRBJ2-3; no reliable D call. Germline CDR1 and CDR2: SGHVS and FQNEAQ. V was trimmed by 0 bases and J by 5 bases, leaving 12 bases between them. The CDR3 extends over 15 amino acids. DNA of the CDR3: TGTGCCAGCAGCTTAGCAGGATCGCGAGGAGATACGCAGTATTTT. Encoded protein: CASSLAGSRGDTQYF.

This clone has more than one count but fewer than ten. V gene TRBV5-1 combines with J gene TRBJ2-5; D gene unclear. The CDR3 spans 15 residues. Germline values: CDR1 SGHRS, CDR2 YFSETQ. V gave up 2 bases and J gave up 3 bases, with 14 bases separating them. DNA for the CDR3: TGCGCCAGCAGCTTTATCGTAGCAGTCGAAGAGACCCAGTACTTC. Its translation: CASSFIVAVEETQYF.

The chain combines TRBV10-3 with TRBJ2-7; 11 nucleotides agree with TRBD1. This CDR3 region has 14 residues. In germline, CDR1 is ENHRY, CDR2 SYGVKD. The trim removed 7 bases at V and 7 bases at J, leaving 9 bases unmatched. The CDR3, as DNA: TGTGCCATCACCCGAGGACAGGGGGCATGGGAGCAGTACTTC. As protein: CAITRGQGAWEQYF.

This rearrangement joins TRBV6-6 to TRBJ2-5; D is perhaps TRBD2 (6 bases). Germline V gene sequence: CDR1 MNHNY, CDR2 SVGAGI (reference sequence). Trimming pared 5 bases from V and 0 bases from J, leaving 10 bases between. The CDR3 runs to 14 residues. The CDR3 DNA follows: TGTGCCAGCAGTCAGCGGGTCGACCAAGAGACCCAGTACTTC. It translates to CASSQRVDQETQYF.

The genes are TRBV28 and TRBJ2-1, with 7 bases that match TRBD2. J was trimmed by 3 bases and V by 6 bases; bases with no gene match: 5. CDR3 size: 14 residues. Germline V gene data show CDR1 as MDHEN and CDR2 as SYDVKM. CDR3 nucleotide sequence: TGTGCCAGCAGCCGACCGGGGGGCTACAATGAGCAGTTCTTC. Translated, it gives CASSRPGGYNEQFF.

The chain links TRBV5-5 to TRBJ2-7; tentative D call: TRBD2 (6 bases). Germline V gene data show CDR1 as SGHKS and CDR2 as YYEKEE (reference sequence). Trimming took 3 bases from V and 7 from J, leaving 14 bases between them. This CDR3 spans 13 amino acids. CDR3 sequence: CASSSATGLEQYF. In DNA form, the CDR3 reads TGTGCCAGCAGCTCGGCGACCGGACTAGAGCAGTACTTC.

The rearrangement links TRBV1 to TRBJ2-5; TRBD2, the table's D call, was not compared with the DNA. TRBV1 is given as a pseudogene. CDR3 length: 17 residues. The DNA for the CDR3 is TGCACCAGCAGCCAAGTGAACCTACTAGCGGATCAAGAGACCCAGTACTTC. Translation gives CTSSQVNLLADQETQYF.

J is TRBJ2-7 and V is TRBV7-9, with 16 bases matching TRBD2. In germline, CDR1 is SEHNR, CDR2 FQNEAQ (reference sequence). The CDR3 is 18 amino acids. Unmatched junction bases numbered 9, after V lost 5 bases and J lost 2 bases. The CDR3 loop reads CASSIPGLAGGPTYEQYF. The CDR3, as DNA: TGTGCCAGCAGCATACCGGGACTAGCGGGAGGGCCCACCTACGAGCAGTACTTC.

CDR3 sequence reads: CAWREHRDRDGSGYTF. The CDR3 DNA reads TGTGCCTGGAGGGAACACCGGGACAGGGACGGTAGTGGCTACACCTTC. The V and J genes are TRBV30 and TRBJ1-2, with 9 bases that match TRBD1. The CDR3 consists of 16 residues. CDR1 and CDR2 (germline): GTSNPN, SVGIG (reference sequence). J was trimmed by 7 bases and V by 3 bases; bases with no gene match: 15.

The CDR3 coding sequence is TGTGCCAGCAGCGTAGACGCAGGGCGATTCTCCTACAATGAGCAGTTCTTC. Amino acids: CASSVDAGRFSYNEQFF. The gene calls are TRBV9 and TRBJ2-1, with D tentatively TRBD1 (5 bases). With 0 bases removed from V and 0 bases from J, the gap between germline ends came to 13 bases. The V gene's germline CDR1 is SGDLS and CDR2 YYNGEE. This CDR3 comprises 17 residues.

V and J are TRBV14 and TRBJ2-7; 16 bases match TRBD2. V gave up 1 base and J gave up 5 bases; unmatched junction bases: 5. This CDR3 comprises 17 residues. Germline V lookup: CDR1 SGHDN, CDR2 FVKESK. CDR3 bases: TGTGCCAGCAGCCAAGGGGGGACTAGCGGGAGGGCCGACGAGCAGTACTTC. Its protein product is CASSQGGTSGRADEQYF. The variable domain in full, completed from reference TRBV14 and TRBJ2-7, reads EAGVTQFPSHSVIEKGQTVTLRCDPISGHDNLYWYRRVMGKEIKFLLHFVKESKQDESGMPNNRFLAERTGGTYSTLKVQPAELEDSGVYFCASSQGGTSGRADEQYFGPGTRLTVT.

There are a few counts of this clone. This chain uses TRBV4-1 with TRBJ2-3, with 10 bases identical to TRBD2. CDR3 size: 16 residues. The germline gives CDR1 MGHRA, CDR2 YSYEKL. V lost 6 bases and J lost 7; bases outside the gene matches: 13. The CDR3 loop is CASSPFSGRSGNTQYF. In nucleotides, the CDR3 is TGCGCCAGCAGTCCGTTTAGCGGGAGGTCGGGAAATACGCAGTATTTT.

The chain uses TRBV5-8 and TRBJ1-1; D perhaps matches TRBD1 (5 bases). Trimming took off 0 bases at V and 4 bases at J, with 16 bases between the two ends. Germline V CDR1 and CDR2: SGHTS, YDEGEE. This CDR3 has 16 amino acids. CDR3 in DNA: TGTGCCAGCAGCTTGGCCGGGGGAGGGCTGGGCACTGAAGCTTTCTTT. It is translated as CASSLAGGGLGTEAFF.

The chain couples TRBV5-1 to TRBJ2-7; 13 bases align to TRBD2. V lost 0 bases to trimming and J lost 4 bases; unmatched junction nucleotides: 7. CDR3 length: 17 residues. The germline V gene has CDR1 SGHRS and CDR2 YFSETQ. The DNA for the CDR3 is TGCGCCAGCAGCTTGGAAACAGGACTAGCGGGAGAGTACGAGCAGTACTTC. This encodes CASSLETGLAGEYEQYF.

The CDR3 region is CSVGDRDHYNEQFF. The CDR3 bases are TGCAGCGTTGGGGACAGGGATCACTACAATGAGCAGTTCTTC. This chain connects TRBV29-1 to TRBJ2-1; 9 nucleotides match TRBD1. The trim removed 4 bases at V and 3 bases at J, leaving 4 bases unmatched. Per the germline V gene, CDR1 is SQVTM and CDR2 is ANQGSEA. This CDR3 contains 14 residues.

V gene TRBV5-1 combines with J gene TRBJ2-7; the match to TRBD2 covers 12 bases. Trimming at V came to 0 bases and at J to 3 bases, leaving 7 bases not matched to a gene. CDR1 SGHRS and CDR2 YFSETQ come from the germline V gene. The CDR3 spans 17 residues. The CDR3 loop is CASSLAGGLAGLYEQYF. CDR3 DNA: TGCGCCAGCAGCTTGGCGGGGGGACTAGCGGGCCTCTACGAGCAGTACTTC.

CDR3 protein: CASSQSTGDPYEQYF. The CDR3 region has the DNA TGTGCCAGCAGCCAATCGACAGGGGATCCCTACGAGCAGTACTTC. The rearrangement joins TRBV14 to TRBJ2-7; 8 nucleotides align to TRBD1. The germline V gene has CDR1 SGHDN and CDR2 FVKESK. V was clipped by 2 bases and J by 2 bases; unmatched bases: 5. CDR3 size: 15 residues. The variable domain in full, with the rest retrieved from reference TRBV14 and TRBJ2-7, is EAGVTQFPSHSVIEKGQTVTLRCDPISGHDNLYWYRRVMGKEIKFLLHFVKESKQDESGMPNNRFLAERTGGTYSTLKVQPAELEDSGVYFCASSQSTGDPYEQYFGPGTRLTVT.

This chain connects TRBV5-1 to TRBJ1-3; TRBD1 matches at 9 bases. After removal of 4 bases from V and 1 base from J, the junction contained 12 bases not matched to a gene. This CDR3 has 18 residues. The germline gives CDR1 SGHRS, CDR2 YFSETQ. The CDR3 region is CASSPGTGLSNSGNTIYF. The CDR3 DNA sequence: TGCGCCAGCAGCCCTGGGACAGGGTTATCAAATTCTGGAAACACCATATATTTT.

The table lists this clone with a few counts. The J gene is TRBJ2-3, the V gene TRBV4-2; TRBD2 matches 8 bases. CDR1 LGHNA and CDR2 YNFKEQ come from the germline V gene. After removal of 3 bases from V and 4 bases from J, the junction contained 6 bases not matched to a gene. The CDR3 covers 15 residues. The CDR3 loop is CASSQTGGPPDTQYF. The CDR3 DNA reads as TGTGCCAGCAGCCAGACGGGAGGGCCTCCAGATACGCAGTATTTT.